A single sample gave rise to the 16 T cell receptor beta chains below, sequenced in a study of cytomegalovirus exposure and HLA in healthy donors. PCR used 60 Vbeta primers and 13 Jbeta primers. Profiling relied on immunoSEQ multiplex PCR, and the TCRdb table lists in-frame clones only, not all of them. Among hundreds of thousands of clones, about 87% were seen once, and the ten largest hold roughly 2.3%. Sequencing was performed on PBMCs. The receptors here all came from a woman younger than 35 in good health and CMV-seronegative.

The chain uses TRBV29-1 and TRBJ1-2; D uncertain. Trimming stripped 7 bases from V and 8 bases from J, with 20 bases between. CDR3 length: 13 residues. Germline-derived CDR1 and CDR2 are SQVTM and ANQGSEA. The CDR3 loop is CSAPTPRRGGYTF. The CDR3 coding sequence is TGCAGCGCCCCTACCCCACGGCGAGGAGGCTACACCTTC.

Concerning this clone itself: One junction end does not reproduce the germline sequence, and a read error may be involved. The V and J genes are TRBV14 and TRBJ1-2, with D unresolved. CDR1 and CDR2 (germline): SGHDN, FVKESK. There are 13 residues in the CDR3. CDR3 amino acids: CASSQGTGPREGF. The CDR3, as DNA: TGTGCCAGCAGCCAAGGGACGGGCCCTAGGGAGGGCTTC.

The V gene is TRBV2, the J gene TRBJ2-7, with TRBD2 identical over 8 bases. Germline CDR1 reads SNHLY; CDR2 reads FYNNEI. CDR3 length equals 14 residues. After removal of 3 bases from V and 6 bases from J, the junction contained 7 bases not matched to a gene. The CDR3 spells CASSDGGGNGEQYF. The CDR3 nucleotides read TGTGCCAGCAGTGACGGCGGGGGGAACGGCGAGCAGTACTTC.

For this clone: A read error may account for a junction end that differs from germline. The chain couples TRBV7-9 to TRBJ2-5; 12 bases are a match to TRBD2. Germline-derived CDR1 and CDR2 are SEHNR and FQNEAQ (reference sequence). This CDR3 is 17 amino acids long. CDR3 coding DNA: TGTTCCAGCAGCTTAGCCTGGACTAGCGGGGAGGTGGAGACCCAGTACTTC. It codes for CSSSLAWTSGEVETQYF.

The genes are TRBV11-2 and TRBJ1-3, with 8 bases fitting TRBD1. This CDR3 has 12 amino acids. Germline CDR1 and CDR2: SGHAT and FQNNGV. Trimming took 6 bases from V and 16 from J; bases not matched to a gene: 11. For the CDR3, the DNA is TGTGCCAGCAGACCACTATTGGGACAGGCGTATTTT. Translated: CASRPLLGQAYF.

The rearrangement joins TRBV15 to TRBJ1-5, with unresolved D. Germline V gene lookup returns CDR1 LNHNV and CDR2 YYDKDF (reference sequence). CDR3 length: 14 amino acids. V lost 1 base, J lost 4 bases, and 8 bases lay in between. The CDR3, as DNA: TGTGCCACCAGCAGAGGCCTAAGTAATCAGCCCCAGCATTTT. Translation gives CATSRGLSNQPQHF.

This clone was seen only once. The V gene is TRBV19, the J gene TRBJ1-5, with 8 bases fitting TRBD1. The germline V gene encodes CDR1 LNHDA and CDR2 SQIVND (reference sequence). V was clipped by 5 bases and J by 0 bases; unmatched bases: 9. This CDR3 spans 17 amino acids. Written as DNA, the CDR3 is TGTGCCAGTAGTCCCTTGGGACAGGAACCTAGCAATCAGCCCCAGCATTTT. The encoded protein is CASSPLGQEPSNQPQHF.

This chain uses TRBV5-1 with TRBJ2-7; possible D gene TRBD2, 7 bases. In germline, CDR1 is SGHRS, CDR2 YFSETQ. The CDR3 is 17 amino acids. The germline V and J ends were trimmed by 7 bases and 2 bases, with 25 bases remaining between them. The CDR3 region has the DNA TGCGCCAGCCCCCCGGGATGGGGGGGGGCCCGCCCCTACGAGCAGTACTTC. Its translation is CASPPGWGGARPYEQYF.

The V and J genes are TRBV25-1 and TRBJ1-5; possibly TRBD1 for D (5 bases). CDR3 length: 14 residues. The germline gives CDR1 MGHDK, CDR2 SYGVNS. V lost 1 base, J lost 2 bases, and 6 bases lay in between. CDR3 in amino acids: CASSEWGGNQPQHF. The CDR3 DNA reads TGTGCCAGCAGTGAATGGGGGGGCAATCAGCCCCAGCATTTT. Using reference TRBV25-1 and TRBJ1-5 for the parts outside the CDR3, the full variable domain is EADIYQTPRYLVIGTGKKITLECSQTMGHDKMYWYQQDPGMELHLIHYSYGVNSTEKGDLSSESTVSRIRTEHFPLTLESARPSHTSQYLCASSEWGGNQPQHFGDGTRLSIL.

This chain connects TRBV5-4 to TRBJ1-2, with 7 bases aligning to TRBD1. Germline loops: CDR1 SGHNT, CDR2 YYREEE (reference sequence). CDR3 length: 15 residues. J gave up 2 bases and V 2 bases, and 6 bases lay outside the gene matches. Written as DNA, the CDR3 is TGTGCCAGCAGCTTCGGGGGACAGCGAAACTATGGCTACACCTTC. This codes for CASSFGGQRNYGYTF.

Concerning this clone itself: Other nucleotide sequences from this sample produce the same CDR3. This chain joins TRBV5-1 and TRBJ1-5; weak D call: TRBD1 (6 bases). With 0 bases removed from V and 3 bases from J, the gap between germline ends came to 10 bases. CDR1 SGHRS and CDR2 YFSETQ come from the germline V gene. CDR3 length: 15 amino acids. Here the CDR3 DNA reads TGCGCCAGCAGCTTGGAGGGGGTGGACAATCAGCCCCAGCATTTT. This codes for CASSLEGVDNQPQHF.

The chain couples TRBV6-6 to TRBJ2-5; a possible D gene is TRBD2 (6 bases). The V and J ends lost 2 bases and 5 bases respectively, with 12 bases between them. Germline CDR1 and CDR2: MNHNY and SVGAGI (reference sequence). This CDR3 contains 14 residues. The chain's CDR3 is CASSYGLARETQYF. The DNA for the CDR3 is TGTGCCAGCAGTTACGGGCTAGCGAGGGAGACCCAGTACTTC.

Regarding this clone: The same CDR3 also results from other DNA sequences found in this sample. The rearrangement uses TRBV9 and TRBJ1-1; unclear D gene. There are 14 residues in the CDR3. V dropped 0 bases and J dropped 0 bases, with 6 bases sitting between them. Per germline, CDR1 SGDLS and CDR2 YYNGEE. As DNA, the CDR3 is TGTGCCAGCAGCGTAGGAGCCCTGAACACTGAAGCTTTCTTT. This translates into CASSVGALNTEAFF.

The rearrangement joins TRBV5-4 to TRBJ1-6; D is undetermined. Between the trimmed V and J ends, which lost 0 bases and 10 bases, there was a span of 11 bases. This CDR3 is 14 amino acids long. The germline V gene has CDR1 SGHNT and CDR2 YYREEE (reference sequence). CDR3 residues: CASSLGDLRSPLHF. The CDR3 nucleotides are TGTGCCAGCAGCTTGGGAGATCTAAGATCACCCCTCCACTTT.

The chain joins TRBV30 to TRBJ1-2; 10 bases align to TRBD1. CDR1 and CDR2 from the germline V gene are GTSNPN and SVGIG (reference sequence). The CDR3 spans 14 residues. The trim removed 3 bases at V and 8 bases at J, leaving 9 bases unmatched. This CDR3 is CAWSGDRGLVGYTF. Here the CDR3 DNA reads TGTGCCTGGAGCGGTGACAGGGGGCTCGTAGGCTACACCTTC.

The chain couples TRBV5-1 to TRBJ2-1; TRBD2 matches 9 bases. V trimming: 0 bases; J trimming: 8 bases; junction bases outside the gene matches: 0. The CDR3 is made up of 13 amino acids. CDR1 is SGHRS, CDR2 YFSETQ, per germline. CDR3 sequence: CASSLGTSDEQFF. The CDR3 region has the DNA TGCGCCAGCAGCTTGGGGACTAGCGATGAGCAGTTCTTC.